The subject of this entry is one T cell receptor (beta chain). The data derive from a study of T cell responses to AZD1222 COVID-19 vaccine. V gave up 9 bases and J gave up 5 bases; unmatched junction bases: 10. Per the germline V gene, CDR1 is LNHDA and CDR2 is SQIVND (reference sequence). The CDR3 has 14 residues. The repertoire was sequenced with immunoSEQ multiplex PCR; TCRdb's copy has only in-frame clones and lacks some. Of some 110,000 clones in the sample, about 80% were seen once. The sequences come from peripheral blood, collected on day 0 of AZD1222 vaccination. The chain links TRBV19 to TRBJ2-7, with 10 bases identical to TRBD1. This TCR was recovered from an adult in good health. CDR3 nucleotides: TGTGCCAGCTCCCGACAGGGGGCGTTCAACGAGCAGTACTTC. Protein sequence: CASSRQGAFNEQYF.